The next 4 T cell receptor beta chains were all read from a single sample in a study of response to subunit inactivated influenza vaccine. One entry per CDR3 protein results from TCRdb running MiXCR on the RT-PCR reads. Of 610,000 or so distinct CDR3 sequences listed, 12% to 15% were seen once; the top ten hold roughly 10%. The sample in question was PBMCs from blood, obtained 12 days after vaccination. The receptors were gathered from a man aged 50 or older who received an inactivated influenza vaccine.

This clonotype was recorded at least ten times. The V call is TRBV7-2, the J call TRBJ2-1; D gene unclear. This CDR3 region has 15 residues. The ends were cut back, 3 bases at V and 8 bases at J, with 17 bases in the middle. Germline V lookup: CDR1 SGHTA, CDR2 FQGNSA. CDR3 amino acids: CASSLLSVPSDEQFF. CDR3 DNA: TGTGCCAGCAGCTTGTTAAGCGTTCCGTCCGATGAGCAGTTCTTC.

This clonotype was found a few times. J is TRBJ1-5 and V is TRBV2; D is unclear. The V end was cut by 3 bases, the J end by 0 bases, with 9 bases between. This CDR3 region has 15 residues. CDR1 is SNHLY, CDR2 FYNNEI, per germline. The CDR3 nucleotides are TGTGCCAGCAGTGAGCCGTCCTATAGCAATCAGCCCCAGCATTTT. Amino acid sequence: CASSEPSYSNQPQHF.

The chain is built from TRBV7-6 and TRBJ1-4; D is ambiguous. The CDR3 covers 13 residues. The V gene lost 3 bases and the J gene lost 7 bases, with 9 bases spanning the gap. Germline assignment: CDR1 SGHVS and CDR2 FNYEAQ. The CDR3 here is CASSFAGGEKLFF. The CDR3 DNA follows: TGTGCCAGCAGCTTCGCGGGCGGTGAAAAACTGTTTTTT.

This clonotype was picked up many times. The V call is TRBV6-2 or TRBV6-3, the J call TRBJ1-1, with 7 positions matching TRBD1. CDR3 size: 15 residues. Losses at the gene ends were 0 bases for V and 4 bases for J; bases not matched to a gene: 5. Germline V CDR1 and CDR2: MNHEY, SVGEGT. The CDR3 is CASSYSTGRGTEAFF. The CDR3 DNA is TGTGCCAGCAGTTACTCGACAGGGAGAGGCACTGAAGCTTTCTTT.